The TCR beta chain described here comes from a study of graft-versus-host responses after intestinal transplantation. Study-wide results and caveats: Recipient-marrow GvH clones were detected, some having first appeared in ileum or blood.

This clone occurred a few times. Its matching antigen is unknown. This CDR3 is 13 amino acids long. V lost 6 bases and J lost 4, with 10 bases in between. Germline values: CDR1 MNHNY, CDR2 SVGAGI (reference sequence). Sequencing was performed with immunoSEQ multiplex PCR; in TCRdb, only in-frame clones are kept and a portion is missing. The sample holds about 86,000 clones, less than 90% seen once. Sequencing used unstimulated CD4+ T cells sorted from spleen or lymph node cells, obtained before transplant. This rearrangement joins TRBV6-6 to TRBJ1-5; D is undetermined. This sequence originates from a human donor who was the organ donor for an intestinal transplant. The CDR3 spells CASSTGGNQPQHF. CDR3 coding DNA: TGTGCCAGCAGCACGGGAGGGAATCAGCCCCAGCATTTT.